This TCR beta chain was found in a study of blood T cell repertoires in COVID-19. Study summary: The analysed material was cDNA or gDNA that came from T cells, B-cell-depleted T cells, or PBMCs.

Profiling relied on immunoSEQ multiplex PCR, and the TCRdb table lists in-frame clones only, not all of them. The data contain 90,000 to 100,000 clones, less than 90% of them singletons. In germline, CDR1 is SGHRS, CDR2 YFSETQ. V lost 4 bases, J lost 5 bases, and 12 bases stayed unmatched. The CDR3 is 17 residues long. Sequenced material: peripheral blood. This clonotype originated in an older man with active or convalescent COVID-19. The rearrangement joins TRBV5-1 to TRBJ2-5; 12 bases fit TRBD1. The DNA of the CDR3 is TGCGCCAGCAGCCCGGGACAGGGGGCGCAAGGGTGGGAGACCCAGTACTTC. It codes for CASSPGQGAQGWETQYF. The whole variable domain, remainder taken from reference TRBV5-1 and TRBJ2-5, is KAGVTQTPRYLIKTRGQQVTLSCSPISGHRSVSWYQQTPGQGLQFLFEYFSETQRNKGNFPGRFSGRQFSNSRSEMNVSTLELGDSALYLCASSPGQGAQGWETQYFGPGTRLLVL.